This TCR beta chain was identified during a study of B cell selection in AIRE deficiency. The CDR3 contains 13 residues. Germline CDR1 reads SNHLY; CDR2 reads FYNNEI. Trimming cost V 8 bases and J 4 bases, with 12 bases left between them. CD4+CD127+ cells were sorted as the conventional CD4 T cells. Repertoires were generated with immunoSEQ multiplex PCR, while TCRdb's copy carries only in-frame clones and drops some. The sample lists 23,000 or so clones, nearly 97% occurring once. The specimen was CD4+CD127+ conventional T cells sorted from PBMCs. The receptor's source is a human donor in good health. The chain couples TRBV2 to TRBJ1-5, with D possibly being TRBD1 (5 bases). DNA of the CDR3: TGTGCCAGCCGTGGGGACCTTAATCAGCCCCAGCATTTT. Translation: CASRGDLNQPQHF.